The clone carrying this T cell receptor beta chain was observed a few times. This sample is part of a study of blood T cells in healthy people across ages. Per sample, extraction of total RNA gave at least 5.5 micrograms in every case. CDR3 length equals 16 residues. Trimming left V 4 bases short and J 1 base short, with 14 bases between. The V gene's germline CDR1 is LGHNA and CDR2 YSLEER. Through a sample-barcoded 5' primer and a J-beta primer mix, a second PCR was run for about 6 to 11 cycles. TCRdb passed the 5' RACE reads through MiXCR, listing each CDR3 protein once. The sample gives roughly 570,000 distinct CDR3 sequences, approximately 30% of which show up once; 18% is in the top ten.

The receptor comes from a woman aged 70-85 years in good health. The chain uses TRBV4-3 and TRBJ2-1; possibly TRBD1 or TRBD2 for D (6 bases each). Sequencing input: blood. This CDR3 reads CASSPRGGWSYNEQFF. The CDR3 coding sequence is TGCGCCAGCAGCCCTAGAGGGGGGTGGTCCTACAATGAGCAGTTCTTC.